The subject of this entry is one T cell receptor (beta chain). This entry belongs to a study of response to subunit inactivated influenza vaccine. MiXCR, applied by TCRdb to the RT-PCR reads, yields one record per CDR3 protein. The sample yields roughly 670,000 distinct CDR3 sequences, less than 15% seen once. The sample was PBMCs from blood, taken roughly 15 days before vaccination. This sequence was found in a man aged 50-59 years who received an inactivated influenza vaccine.

The CDR3 DNA follows: TGTGCCAGCAGTTACTCCGGGACACCAGCCTTCTTGCTCTCTGGGGCCAACGTCCTGACTTTC. Its translation is CASSYSGTPAFLLSGANVLTF. The rearrangement links TRBV6-2 or TRBV6-3 to TRBJ2-6, with D possibly matching TRBD1 (6 bases). The CDR3 is 21 amino acids. Trimming took off 0 bases at V and 0 bases at J, with 21 bases between the two ends. Per germline, CDR1 MNHEY and CDR2 SVGEGT.